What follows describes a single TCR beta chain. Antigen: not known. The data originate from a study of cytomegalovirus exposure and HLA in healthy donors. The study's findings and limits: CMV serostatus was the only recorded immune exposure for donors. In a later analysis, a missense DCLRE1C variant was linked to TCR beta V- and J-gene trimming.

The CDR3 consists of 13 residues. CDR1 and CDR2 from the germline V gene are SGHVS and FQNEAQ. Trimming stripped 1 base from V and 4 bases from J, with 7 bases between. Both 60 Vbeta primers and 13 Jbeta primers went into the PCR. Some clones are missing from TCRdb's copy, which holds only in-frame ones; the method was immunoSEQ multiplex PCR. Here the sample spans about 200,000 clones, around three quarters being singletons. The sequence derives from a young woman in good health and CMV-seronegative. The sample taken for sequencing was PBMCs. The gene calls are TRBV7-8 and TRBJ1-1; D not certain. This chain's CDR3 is CASSLGSGTEAFF. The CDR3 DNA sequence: TGTGCCAGCAGCTTAGGTAGCGGCACTGAAGCTTTCTTT.